Below, 12 T cell receptor beta chains from the same sample are listed, as sequenced in a study of cytotoxic CD8 clonotypes in ibrutinib-treated CLL. The assay was immunoSEQ multiplex PCR, and TCRdb's table has in-frame clones only and misses some. This table has tens of thousands of clones, over 80% appearing once. The input for sequencing was PBMCs, taken after 24 months of ibrutinib treatment. The receptors originated from a human donor with chronic lymphocytic leukemia.

A remark on this clone: One junction end disagrees with the germline gene, perhaps due to a read error. The J gene is TRBJ2-6, the V gene TRBV5-8; no definite D call. Germline CDR1 reads SGHTS; CDR2 reads YDEGEE. The CDR3 is made up of 16 amino acids. The CDR3 nucleotides are TGTGCCAGCAGTTTGGGGTATGACTCTGGGGCCAACGTCCTGACTTTC. It encodes CASSLGYDSGANVLTF.

V is TRBV7-9 and J is TRBJ2-2, with TRBD1 as a possible D gene (6 bases). The ends were cut back, 4 bases at V and 5 bases at J, with 11 bases in the middle. This CDR3 has 14 amino acids. From germline, CDR1 is SEHNR and CDR2 FQNEAQ (reference sequence). The CDR3 DNA reads as TGTGCCAGCAGCTCTGACCAGGGGACCGGGGAGCTGTTTTTT. Its translation is CASSSDQGTGELFF.

This chain links TRBV28 with TRBJ2-1; the match to TRBD2 covers 7 bases. There are 16 residues in the CDR3. V shed 4 bases, J shed 5 bases, and the junction held 11 bases outside the gene matches. Germline assignment: CDR1 MDHEN and CDR2 SYDVKM. The CDR3 bases are TGTGCCAGCAGTTCTCGTAGCGGGCCGATGGACAATGAGCAGTTCTTC. This gives the protein CASSSRSGPMDNEQFF.

This clone has just a few counts. The chain couples TRBV7-9 to TRBJ2-1; D unclear. V was cut by 6 bases and J by 0 bases, with 21 bases left in between. CDR1 and CDR2 from the germline V gene are SEHNR and FQNEAQ (reference sequence). This CDR3 has 18 amino acids. The CDR3 is CASSFVPAQLSSYNEQFF. The CDR3 nucleotides read TGTGCCAGCAGTTTCGTACCTGCCCAACTTAGCTCCTACAATGAGCAGTTCTTC. Variable domain in full (rest from reference TRBV7-9 and TRBJ2-1): DTGVSQNPRHKITKRGQNVTFRCDPISEHNRLYWYRQTLGQGPEFLTYFQNEAQLEKSRLLSDRFSAERPKGSFSTLEIQRTEQGDSAMYLCASSFVPAQLSSYNEQFFGPGTRLTVL.

J is TRBJ2-7 and V is TRBV18; 12 bases agree with TRBD2. In germline, CDR1 is KGHSH, CDR2 LQKENI. This CDR3 has 15 amino acids. The V gene end was trimmed by 5 bases and the J gene end by 5 bases; junction bases not matched to a gene: 7. CDR3 protein: CASSKTSGRTDEQYF. The CDR3 DNA sequence: TGTGCCAGCTCAAAGACTAGCGGGAGAACGGACGAGCAGTACTTC.

This clone came up a few times. The chain employs TRBV5-4 and TRBJ2-1; TRBD1 is a possible D gene (5 bases). CDR1 is SGHNT and CDR2 is YYREEE in the germline V gene (reference sequence). The CDR3 has 17 amino acids. The V end was cut by 6 bases, the J end by 8 bases, with 27 bases between. The DNA for the CDR3 is TGTGCCAGCACCCTAGGCACAGGAACCCTCTCGAGCGATGAGCAGTTCTTC. Translation: CASTLGTGTLSSDEQFF.

In nucleotides, the CDR3 is TGTGCCAGTAGTATTTTAAAAGACTACGAGCAGTACTTC. Its translation is CASSILKDYEQYF. The chain joins TRBV19 to TRBJ2-7; no definite D call. Trimming removed 3 bases at V and 3 bases at J, with 9 bases between. CDR3 length: 13 residues. CDR1 is LNHDA, CDR2 SQIVND, per germline (reference sequence).

The rearrangement uses TRBV10-1 and TRBJ2-1; 7 bases match TRBD1. J gave up 6 bases and V 3 bases, and 2 bases lay outside the gene matches. Germline lookup yields CDR1 WNHNN and CDR2 SYGVQD (reference sequence). This CDR3 is 13 amino acids long. The CDR3 nucleotides read TGCGCCAGCAGTGAAAACAGGGGCAATGAGCAGTTCTTC. Translating gives CASSENRGNEQFF.

V is TRBV14 and J is TRBJ1-1, with D uncertain. The ends were cut back, 1 base at V and 1 base at J, with 7 bases in the middle. CDR1 SGHDN and CDR2 FVKESK come from the germline V gene. The CDR3 runs to 14 residues. The CDR3 is CASSQVQTNTEAFF. CDR3 DNA: TGTGCCAGCAGCCAAGTACAGACGAACACTGAAGCTTTCTTT.

This clone has only a few counts. Other DNA sequences in the sample encode the same CDR3. V is TRBV2 and J is TRBJ2-5, with a possible D match to TRBD2 (6 bases). The length of the CDR3 is 14 residues. Trimming took off 3 bases at V and 5 bases at J, with 13 bases between the two ends. Germline CDR1 reads SNHLY; CDR2 reads FYNNEI. The CDR3 coding sequence is TGTGCCAGCAGTGAGCGGGAAGGTCGGGAGACCCAGTACTTC. It specifies CASSEREGRETQYF.

The sample holds a few counts of this clone. The chain recombines TRBV28 with TRBJ1-5, with D tentatively TRBD1 (6 bases). With 6 bases removed from V and 2 bases from J, the gap between germline ends came to 14 bases. This CDR3 is 15 amino acids long. In germline, CDR1 is MDHEN, CDR2 SYDVKM. CDR3 nucleotide sequence: TGTGCCAGCAGCATAACAGGGTTCGGCAATCAGCCCCAGCATTTT. Residues: CASSITGFGNQPQHF.

This chain joins TRBV6-6 and TRBJ2-1, with 13 bases that match TRBD2. CDR1 and CDR2 from the germline V gene are MNHNY and SVGAGI (reference sequence). The CDR3 is 15 residues long. Germline trimming cut 6 bases from V and 7 bases from J; bases unmatched to any gene: 6. CDR3 sequence reads: CASRPGLAGQNEQFF. The CDR3 DNA reads TGTGCCAGCAGGCCGGGACTAGCGGGGCAGAATGAGCAGTTCTTC.